The source of this T cell receptor (beta chain) is a study of CD8 T cells in Susac syndrome (dated by TCRdb to between 2018 and 2020). Some background on the complete study: Among the Susac syndrome patients who were sequenced, clinically active disease was present in six and clinical remission was observed in roughly eight. At blood withdrawal, Susac syndrome patients were therapy-naive, treated with corticosteroids (with IVIg additionally given to some), or treated with IVIg alone. Repertoire sequencing was used to test whether CD8+ T cell activation and differentiation in Susac syndrome was antigen driven. The full study reports these points: The TCR sequencing and HLA analysis was acknowledged to have included a relatively small number of individuals. No clonal expansion was detected in the CD4+ T cell repertoire of Susac syndrome patients.

The CDR3 goes from the cysteine to the phenylalanine over 15 residues. CDR3 DNA is the only sequence kept; it has 45 bases, read in frame from the first base. Sequences MDHEN (CDR1) and SYDVKM (CDR2) are obtained from the germline V gene. Germline trimming amounts to 6 bases on V and 2 bases on J, with 6 as the count of junction bases outside the gene matches. High-throughput TCR beta sequencing profiled peripheral blood CD8+ and CD4+ T cells from healthy donors, Susac syndrome patients and multiple sclerosis patients. Recently defined diagnostic criteria for definite or probable disease were met by the Susac syndrome patients. Bulk CD8+ and CD4+ T cells were purified magnetically by negative isolation, whereas CD8+ TEMRA cells were enriched by FACS. Blood was collected in EDTA tubes and processed within 24 hours, with PBMCs isolated through density gradient centrifugation. PBMCs intended for TCR sequencing were cryopreserved in liquid nitrogen and were subsequently thawed in a 37 degrees C water bath. The sorted or isolated CD4+, CD8+ and CD8+ TEMRA cells had a purity of 90% or higher.

This clonotype occurred once. Its antigen is unknown. Per-base qualities were not stored, and no clone one base away is much larger. A single read offers scant evidence. RNA was extracted with the RNeasy kit and about 0.5 to 1 ug was reverse transcribed using random hexamers. The immunoSEQ multiplex PCR assay, which covers 54 Vbeta and 13 Jbeta segments, was used to amplify TCR beta CDR3 regions. PCR amplification bias was corrected by using a synthetic template baseline for primer optimization and computational correction. In the authors' own workflow: Reads were annotated to V, D and J genes per IMGT and analyzed with immunoSEQ Analyzer, keeping only productive sequences. To calculate clonality, Shannon entropy was normalized by log2 of the number of productive unique sequences and then subtracted from one. For each patient and control, public and private clones were evaluated within the 100 most prevalent clones. Clones were defined as Susac-specific if absent from the healthy and MS cohorts, from some 1,000 published viral clones and from other ImmuneACCESS disease sequences. TCRdb cleaned the public reads at Q25 with fastp, built clones with MiXCR and kept in-frame beta chains. Rows merge per CDR3 protein into single entries with the most common DNA and genes. The V and J calls shown here were made by TCRdb, not taken from the authors' results. The sample contains 180,000 or so distinct CDR3 sequences, around 94% of them found a single time. The ten most abundant clones make up 0.099% of the sample.

Sequences were obtained from CD4+ T cells from PBMCs. The receptor was isolated from a human donor with Susac syndrome. The chain is encoded by TRBV28 joined to TRBJ1-5; 8 junctional bases match TRBD1. The CDR3 here reads CASRTDRVGNQPQHF. The DNA sequence is given as TGTGCCAGCAGGACGGACAGGGTGGGCAATCAGCCCCAGCATTTT.